This entry lists 25 T cell receptor beta chains sequenced from one sample in a study of human T cells and chemical hapten exposure. From the RACE reads, TCRdb called clonotypes with MiXCR, one entry per CDR3 protein. The sample yields 75,000 to 100,000 distinct CDR3 sequences, roughly 12% seen once. Stated time point: patch test 1, 2 weeks after DPC sensitization. Treatment here: therapeutic diphenylcyclopropenone sensitization with weekly scalp DPC. This material consisted of whole blood, taken in connection with sensitization to the hapten diphenylcyclopropenone (DPC). The receptor source for this set is a woman in her thirties or forties with alopecia areata. Some clones in this sample may be carry-over from other donors' samples.

The chain joins TRBV7-2 to TRBJ2-7; 10 nucleotides match TRBD1. The V segment lost 5 bases and the J segment 6 bases; nucleotides outside the gene matches: 10. Germline values: CDR1 SGHTA, CDR2 FQGNSA. The CDR3 runs to 15 residues. The CDR3 coding sequence is TGTGCCAGCAGCCATCCCCCCGGGACAGGGGTCGAGCAGTACTTC. This translates into CASSHPPGTGVEQYF. Together with reference TRBV7-2 and TRBJ2-7, the CDR3 gives the full variable domain: GAGVSQSPSNKVTEKGKDVELRCDPISGHTALYWYRQSLGQGLEFLIYFQGNSAPDKSGLPSDRFSAERTGGSVSTLTIQRTQQEDSAVYLCASSHPPGTGVEQYFGPGTRLTVT.

The table lists this clonotype with many counts. This chain links TRBV7-2 with TRBJ2-1; a possible D gene is TRBD1 (5 bases). CDR1 is SGHTA, CDR2 FQGNSA, per germline. Trimming pared 1 base from V and 8 bases from J, leaving 12 bases between. There are 14 residues in the CDR3. As DNA, the CDR3 is TGTGCCAGCAGCTTAGTCGCAGGGCCACATGAGCAGTTCTTC. Amino acids: CASSLVAGPHEQFF.

This clonotype was counted a few times. The J gene is TRBJ1-6, the V gene TRBV18; D not certain. The V end was cut by 3 bases, the J end by 7 bases, with 10 bases between. The CDR3 is made up of 14 amino acids. Germline assignment: CDR1 KGHSH and CDR2 LQKENI. The CDR3: CASSPAVANSPLHF. The CDR3 coding sequence is TGTGCCAGCTCACCCGCAGTTGCAAATTCACCCCTCCACTTT.

This clonotype was found a few times. The chain links TRBV5-4 to TRBJ2-7; D is perhaps TRBD1 (6 bases). Germline CDR1 and CDR2: SGHNT and YYREEE (reference sequence). Trimming pared 0 bases from V and 0 bases from J, leaving 10 bases between. CDR3 size: 15 residues. CDR3 DNA: TGTGCCAGCAGCTTGGTAGAGGGACACTCCTACGAGCAGTACTTC. This sequence encodes CASSLVEGHSYEQYF. Supplemented by reference TRBV5-4 and TRBJ2-7, the full variable domain reads ETGVTQSPTHLIKTRGQQVTLRCSSQSGHNTVSWYQQALGQGPQFIFQYYREEENGRGNFPPRFSGLQFPNYSSELNVNALELDDSALYLCASSLVEGHSYEQYFGPGTRLTVT.

This clonotype was picked up a small number of times. The chain uses TRBV25-1 and TRBJ1-6; no clear D gene. V gave up 6 bases and J gave up 0 bases, with 18 bases separating them. CDR3 length: 18 amino acids. From germline, CDR1 is MGHDK and CDR2 SYGVNS. CDR3 sequence reads: CASRSGSHASSYNSPLHF. The CDR3 nucleotides are TGTGCCAGCAGATCTGGATCCCACGCGAGCTCCTATAATTCACCCCTCCACTTT.

Ten or more counts support this clonotype. Written as DNA, the CDR3 is TGCGCCAGCAGAAGGCTCCGGGACTCCAGCACAGATACGCAGTATTTT. It specifies CASRRLRDSSTDTQYF. J is TRBJ2-3 and V is TRBV4-1; a possible D gene is TRBD2 (6 bases). V was pared by 6 bases and J by 0 bases, with 16 bases between. The CDR3 spans 16 residues. Germline lookup yields CDR1 MGHRA and CDR2 YSYEKL.

This clonotype was detected many times. The chain is built from TRBV7-9 and TRBJ2-1, with D perhaps matching TRBD2 (5 bases). CDR1 SEHNR and CDR2 FQNEAQ come from the germline V gene (reference sequence). Between the trimmed V and J ends, which lost 0 bases and 4 bases, there was a span of 10 bases. This CDR3 has 15 amino acids. The chain's CDR3 is CASSLARAVYNEQFF. Here the CDR3 DNA reads TGTGCCAGCAGCTTAGCGAGGGCAGTTTACAATGAGCAGTTCTTC.

This clonotype was recorded a few times. This chain uses TRBV7-9 with TRBJ2-3, with D maybe TRBD2 (7 bases). The germline V gene encodes CDR1 SEHNR and CDR2 FQNEAQ (reference sequence). The CDR3 is 14 residues long. With 7 bases removed from V and 1 base from J, the gap between germline ends came to 12 bases. The CDR3 here is CASNSGGRTDTQYF. DNA for the CDR3: TGTGCCAGCAACTCCGGGGGGCGCACAGATACGCAGTATTTT. Complete variable domain (other parts from reference TRBV7-9 and TRBJ2-3): DTGVSQNPRHKITKRGQNVTFRCDPISEHNRLYWYRQTLGQGPEFLTYFQNEAQLEKSRLLSDRFSAERPKGSFSTLEIQRTEQGDSAMYLCASNSGGRTDTQYFGPGTRLTVL.

This chain joins TRBV3-1 and TRBJ2-1; D is uncertain. Germline V gene lookup returns CDR1 LGHDT and CDR2 YNNKEL (reference sequence). This CDR3 has 15 residues. With 3 bases removed from V and 9 bases from J, the gap between germline ends came to 18 bases. For the CDR3, the DNA is TGTGCCAGCAGCCAGTCCGGTCGCACACCCAGTGAGCAGTTCTTC. Protein: CASSQSGRTPSEQFF.

The chain uses TRBV6-2 or TRBV6-3 and TRBJ1-5; the D gene is possibly TRBD1 (6 bases). Germline lookup yields CDR1 MNHEY and CDR2 SVGEGT. The CDR3 runs 14 residues. The V end lost 6 bases, the J end lost 7 bases, and 16 bases lay between the germline ends. The CDR3 protein is CASSLGGAGQPQHF. CDR3 coding DNA: TGTGCCAGCAGCCTGGGGGGCGCGGGACAGCCCCAGCATTTT.

This clonotype turned up a few times. The rearrangement joins TRBV2 to TRBJ1-1; D is undetermined. V was pared by 11 bases and J by 3 bases, with 10 bases between. This CDR3 contains 11 residues. Germline CDR1 and CDR2: SNHLY and FYNNEI. The CDR3: CAGREYTEAFF. In DNA form, the CDR3 reads TGTGCCGGCCGGGAGTACACTGAAGCTTTCTTT.

This clonotype was seen a few times. The chain has TRBV18 and TRBJ1-1; 7 bases fit TRBD1. This CDR3 contains 16 residues. V was pared by 6 bases and J by 1 base, with 11 bases of the junction left unmatched. Germline assignment: CDR1 KGHSH and CDR2 LQKENI. The CDR3 region has the DNA TGTGCCAGCTCGCCGACAGGGAGGGCGAAGAACACTGAAGCTTTCTTT. It yields the protein CASSPTGRAKNTEAFF. Full variable domain (missing parts from reference TRBV18 and TRBJ1-1): NAGVMQNPRHLVRRRGQEARLRCSPMKGHSHVYWYRQLPEEGLKFMVYLQKENIIDESGMPKERFSAEFPKEGPSILRIQQVVRGDSAAYFCASSPTGRAKNTEAFFGQGTRLTVV.

This clonotype showed up just a few times. The chain joins TRBV20-1 to TRBJ1-1; weak D call: TRBD1 (5 bases). Trimming took off 0 bases at V and 2 bases at J, with 16 bases between the two ends. Per germline, CDR1 DFQATT and CDR2 SNEGSKA (reference sequence). CDR3 length equals 16 residues. CDR3 in DNA: TGCAGTGCTAGAGATCAGATTCAGGGATTCAACACTGAAGCTTTCTTT. Translating it yields CSARDQIQGFNTEAFF.

This clonotype was picked up a small number of times. The chain combines TRBV28 with TRBJ1-6, with D perhaps matching TRBD1 (6 bases). Trimming took 7 bases from V and 8 from J, leaving 18 bases between them. From germline, CDR1 is MDHEN and CDR2 SYDVKM. The CDR3 is 15 amino acids. CDR3 nucleotide sequence: TGTGCCAGCACCAGCGGACAGTTAGGTGATTCACCCCTCCACTTT. It yields the protein CASTSGQLGDSPLHF. Full variable domain (outside the CDR3, taken from reference TRBV28 and TRBJ1-6): DVKVTQSSRYLVKRTGEKVFLECVQDMDHENMFWYRQDPGLGLRLIYFSYDVKMKEKGDIPEGYSVSREKKERFSLILESASTNQTSMYLCASTSGQLGDSPLHFGNGTRLTVT.

The V call is TRBV29-1, the J call TRBJ2-2, with D possibly matching TRBD1 (5 bases). The CDR3 extends over 13 amino acids. Trimming took off 1 base at V and 7 bases at J, with 10 bases between the two ends. Germline CDR1 is SQVTM and CDR2 is ANQGSEA. The CDR3, as DNA: TGCAGCGTTGAAGCAGGGCCGGTCGGGGAGCTGTTTTTT. Translating gives CSVEAGPVGELFF.

V is TRBV27 and J is TRBJ2-7; weak D call: TRBD1 (6 bases). Germline CDR1 reads MNHEY; CDR2 reads SMNVEV (reference sequence). V lost 6 bases, J lost 6 bases, and 18 bases lay in between. This CDR3 region has 14 residues. The CDR3 DNA follows: TGTGCCAGCAGCTGGGGAGACGGACAGTTCGAGCAGTACTTC. Its protein product is CASSWGDGQFEQYF.

This clonotype was observed a few times. J is TRBJ2-3 and V is TRBV12-5; D uncertain. This CDR3 is built from 13 residues. The V end was cut by 3 bases, the J end by 4 bases, with 8 bases between. CDR1 is LGHNT, CDR2 FRNRAP, per germline. CDR3 sequence (DNA): TGTGCTAGTGGTTTCCCAAATTCAGATACGCAGTATTTT. This gives the protein CASGFPNSDTQYF.

The chain has TRBV2 and TRBJ1-1; D not certain. CDR3 size: 12 residues. The germline CDR1 and CDR2 sequences are SNHLY and FYNNEI. The V gene lost 4 bases and the J gene lost 5 bases, with 8 bases spanning the gap. CDR3 region: CASSASYTEAFF. Written as DNA, the CDR3 is TGTGCCAGCAGTGCCAGCTATACTGAAGCTTTCTTT.

V is TRBV7-2 and J is TRBJ1-1; 8 bases are a match to TRBD1. The CDR3 contains 14 residues. Per the germline V gene, CDR1 is SGHTA and CDR2 is FQGNSA. The V and J ends lost 4 bases and 8 bases, in that order; junction bases with no gene match: 9. DNA of the CDR3: TGTGCCAGCAGCTCCCATCCGCGGACAGGGGAAGCTTTCTTT. Translated, it gives CASSSHPRTGEAFF.

This clonotype was recorded a few times. This rearrangement joins TRBV20-1 to TRBJ2-5; D may be TRBD2 (5 bases). The V gene lost 2 bases and the J gene lost 3 bases, with 10 bases spanning the gap. The germline V gene encodes CDR1 DFQATT and CDR2 SNEGSKA (reference sequence). The CDR3 extends over 13 amino acids. The DNA of the CDR3 is TGCAGTGCTAGATTCCCCGGGAAAGAGACCCAGTACTTC. Its protein is CSARFPGKETQYF.

This clonotype has at least ten counts. The chain is built from TRBV29-1 and TRBJ1-4; weak D call: TRBD1 (5 bases). The CDR3 consists of 14 residues. The germline V gene encodes CDR1 SQVTM and CDR2 ANQGSEA. Trimming pared 1 base from V and 6 bases from J, leaving 12 bases between. The CDR3 sequence: CSVEVAGLYEKLFF. In DNA form, the CDR3 reads TGCAGCGTTGAAGTGGCAGGGCTATATGAAAAACTGTTTTTT. Based on the CDR3 plus reference TRBV29-1 and TRBJ1-4, the full variable domain is SAVISQKPSRDICQRGTSLTIQCQVDSQVTMMFWYRQQPGQSLTLIATANQGSEATYESGFVIDKFPISRPNLTFSTLTVSNMSPEDSSIYLCSVEVAGLYEKLFFGSGTQLSVL.

There are a few counts of this clonotype. The V and J genes are TRBV6-6 and TRBJ1-1, with 8 bases matching TRBD1. The CDR3 covers 16 residues. Germline V gene data show CDR1 as MNHNY and CDR2 as SVGAGI (reference sequence). Trimming at V came to 2 bases and at J to 5 bases, leaving 10 bases not matched to a gene. CDR3 loop: CASSYGTGPVETEAFF. The CDR3 DNA is TGTGCCAGCAGTTACGGGACAGGCCCCGTGGAAACTGAAGCTTTCTTT.

This clonotype has more than one count but fewer than ten. CDR3 loop: CASSWLAGGEQYF. The DNA for the CDR3 is TGTGCCAGCAGTTGGCTAGCGGGAGGCGAGCAGTACTTC. The genes are TRBV6-2 or TRBV6-3 and TRBJ2-7, with 11 bases fitting TRBD2. V lost 4 bases, J lost 6 bases, and 2 bases stayed unmatched. CDR3 length: 13 amino acids. Germline loops: CDR1 MNHEY, CDR2 SVGEGT.

This chain uses TRBV2 with TRBJ2-3, with 9 bases matching TRBD2. V lost 3 bases to trimming and J lost 3 bases; unmatched junction nucleotides: 31. This CDR3 spans 24 amino acids. In germline, CDR1 is SNHLY, CDR2 FYNNEI. The CDR3 here is CASSDRFLDFSGSQPHAQTDTQYF. Written as DNA, the CDR3 is TGTGCCAGCAGTGACCGCTTCCTCGATTTTAGCGGGAGTCAACCCCACGCCCAAACAGATACGCAGTATTTT.

This clonotype has at least ten counts. The rearrangement links TRBV7-6 to TRBJ2-7, with D tentatively TRBD2 (5 bases). Looked up from germline, CDR1 is SGHVS and CDR2 is FNYEAQ. Trimming removed 2 bases from V and 2 bases from J, with 22 bases in between. The CDR3 runs to 18 residues. CDR3 in amino acids: CASSLQALSDGKTYEQYF. The DNA of the CDR3 is TGTGCCAGCAGCTTACAAGCTTTAAGCGACGGGAAGACCTACGAGCAGTACTTC.